The 20 T cell receptor beta chains presented below share a single source sample, sequenced in a study of T cells in Graves' hyperthyroidism and ophthalmopathy. Amplification yielded TCR beta CDR3 regions, with RNA transcripts as the source. A first-round RT-PCR of the TCR CDR3 used the HTBI primer set. From the multiplex PCR reads, TCRdb called clonotypes with MiXCR, one entry per CDR3 protein. The sample contains almost 600,000 distinct CDR3 sequences, around 13% of which appear only once. Sequenced input: blood. The origin of the receptors is a woman aged 25-40 years with Graves' hyperthyroidism that later progressed to Graves' ophthalmopathy.

V and J are TRBV15 and TRBJ2-1, with TRBD2 identical over 7 bases. The CDR3 consists of 19 residues. Trimming took 2 bases from V and 5 from J; bases not matched to a gene: 18. Germline CDR1 is LNHNV and CDR2 is YYDKDF (reference sequence). In nucleotides, the CDR3 is TGTGCCACCAGCAGATCCCTAACGCGGGGGAGGGCGATCGACAATGAGCAGTTCTTC. It specifies CATSRSLTRGRAIDNEQFF.

This clonotype has ten or more counts. V gene TRBV3-1 combines with J gene TRBJ2-7; weak D call: TRBD2 (6 bases). From germline, CDR1 is LGHDT and CDR2 YNNKEL (reference sequence). The length of the CDR3 is 16 residues. V gave up 0 bases and J gave up 5 bases, with 17 bases separating them. The CDR3 spells CASSQDLRLGYHEQYF. The CDR3 DNA reads TGTGCCAGCAGCCAAGATTTAAGACTAGGATACCACGAGCAGTACTTC.

Ten or more counts support this clonotype. The chain employs TRBV11-2 and TRBJ1-1; D may be TRBD1 (6 bases). The V end lost 0 bases, the J end lost 6 bases, and 8 bases lay between the germline ends. Per the germline V gene, CDR1 is SGHAT and CDR2 is FQNNGV. The CDR3 has 13 amino acids. The CDR3 sequence: CASSLEGGAEAFF. CDR3 DNA: TGTGCCAGCAGCTTAGAGGGGGGCGCTGAAGCTTTCTTT.

Many counts were recorded for this clonotype. This chain uses TRBV3-1 with TRBJ1-2; TRBD1 might be the D (5 bases). The CDR3 is made up of 12 amino acids. Germline lookup yields CDR1 LGHDT and CDR2 YNNKEL (reference sequence). V was cut by 1 base and J by 7 bases, with 7 bases left in between. CDR3 in amino acids: CASSQAGAGYTF. For the CDR3, the DNA is TGTGCCAGCAGCCAAGCCGGGGCTGGCTACACCTTC. Combining the CDR3 with reference TRBV3-1 and TRBJ1-2 gives the whole variable domain DTAVSQTPKYLVTQMGNDKSIKCEQNLGHDTMYWYKQDSKKFLKIMFSYNNKELIINETVPNRFSPKSPDKAHLNLHINSLELGDSAVYFCASSQAGAGYTFGSGTRLTVV.

Ten or more counts support this clonotype. The chain uses TRBV20-1 and TRBJ2-4; perhaps D is TRBD1 or TRBD2 (5 bases each). CDR1 is DFQATT and CDR2 is SNEGSKA in the germline V gene (reference sequence). Deletions cut 3 bases from V and 7 bases from J, with 13 bases between. The CDR3 is 13 amino acids. CDR3 sequence reads: CSASWDVNNIQYF. The CDR3 DNA reads as TGCAGTGCTAGTTGGGACGTGAACAACATTCAGTACTTC.

This clonotype turned up a few times. The rearrangement uses TRBV6-1 and TRBJ2-6, with D perhaps assigned TRBD1 or TRBD2 (5 bases each). Germline V gene sequence: CDR1 MNHNS, CDR2 SASEGT. The CDR3 is 17 amino acids. Trimming removed 7 bases from V and 4 bases from J, with 20 bases in between. CDR3 amino acids: CASKIRDPIRGANVLTF. Here the CDR3 DNA reads TGTGCCAGCAAGATCCGGGACCCAATAAGAGGGGCCAACGTCCTGACTTTC.

This clonotype has just a few counts. This chain joins TRBV18 and TRBJ1-4, with D unclear. The CDR3 has 16 residues. The germline CDR1 and CDR2 sequences are KGHSH and LQKENI. Between the trimmed V and J ends, which lost 3 bases and 0 bases, there was a span of 11 bases. The CDR3 protein is CASSPLGDTTNEKLFF. The CDR3 coding sequence is TGTGCCAGCTCACCGCTGGGTGACACAACTAATGAAAAACTGTTTTTT.

This clonotype was observed a few times. The rearrangement links TRBV28 to TRBJ2-2; no clear D. V lost 9 bases to trimming and J lost 4 bases, with 18 bases between them. This CDR3 spans 15 amino acids. The germline V gene has CDR1 MDHEN and CDR2 SYDVKM. CDR3 protein: CASARAGRTTGELFF. Here the CDR3 DNA reads TGTGCCAGTGCAAGGGCTGGCCGCACCACCGGGGAGCTGTTTTTT.

The gene calls are TRBV7-2 and TRBJ2-7; D unresolved. The CDR3 has 15 residues. Germline CDR1 is SGHTA and CDR2 is FQGNSA. Trimming cost V 0 bases and J 2 bases, with 11 bases left between them. The CDR3 protein is CASSLAHSDPYEQYF. The DNA of the CDR3 is TGTGCCAGCAGCTTAGCCCACAGCGACCCCTACGAGCAGTACTTC.

This clonotype was recorded a few times. The rearrangement links TRBV19 to TRBJ2-3, with TRBD2 matching 7 bases. The CDR3 spans 15 residues. Germline V gene lookup returns CDR1 LNHDA and CDR2 SQIVND (reference sequence). V lost 5 bases and J lost 1; bases outside the gene matches: 6. As DNA, the CDR3 is TGTGCCAGTAGTCAAGGACTAGGAGGCACAGATACGCAGTATTTT. It encodes CASSQGLGGTDTQYF.

There are a few counts of this clonotype. The chain recombines TRBV19 with TRBJ1-6, with 7 bases lining up with TRBD1. The CDR3 consists of 14 residues. CDR1 is LNHDA, CDR2 SQIVND, per germline (reference sequence). The V and J ends lost 5 bases and 9 bases, in that order; junction bases with no gene match: 7. The CDR3 DNA reads TGTGCCAGTAGTCCCGGGACAGAGGCTTCACCCCTCCACTTT. Its protein is CASSPGTEASPLHF.

This clonotype showed up many times. V is TRBV7-2 and J is TRBJ2-7; D is uncertain. The ends were cut back, 4 bases at V and 4 bases at J, with 8 bases in the middle. The CDR3 spans 12 residues. CDR1 SGHTA and CDR2 FQGNSA come from the germline V gene. The CDR3 nucleotides read TGTGCCAGCAGCTCCGTCGGATACGAGCAGTACTTC. As protein: CASSSVGYEQYF.

The chain combines TRBV9 with TRBJ1-3; D unresolved. In germline, CDR1 is SGDLS, CDR2 YYNGEE. This CDR3 has 17 amino acids. With 1 base removed from V and 3 bases from J, the gap between germline ends came to 17 bases. CDR3 nucleotide sequence: TGTGCCAGCAGCGTAATGTCGGGCGGAGACGTTGGAAACACCATATATTTT. It translates to CASSVMSGGDVGNTIYF.

This clonotype was observed many times. This chain links TRBV12-3 or TRBV12-4 with TRBJ1-5; 9 positions agree with TRBD1. This CDR3 has 15 amino acids. V shed 2 bases, J shed 7 bases, and the junction held 6 bases outside the gene matches. DNA of the CDR3: TGTGCCAGCAGTTTACGGGGACAGGGCTACCAGCCCCAGCATTTT. It yields the protein CASSLRGQGYQPQHF.

This clonotype showed up many times. This chain connects TRBV7-3 to TRBJ2-6; 8 bases match TRBD1. The CDR3 totals 18 residues. The germline V gene encodes CDR1 SGHTA and CDR2 FQGTGA. J was trimmed by 0 bases and V by 6 bases; bases with no gene match: 10. The chain's CDR3 is CASSHLDRGSSGANVLTF. The DNA of the CDR3 is TGTGCCAGCAGTCATCTCGACAGGGGCTCCTCTGGGGCCAACGTCCTGACTTTC.

Many counts were recorded for this clonotype. The chain links TRBV28 to TRBJ2-7; TRBD2 matches 11 bases. Trimming at V came to 7 bases and at J to 2 bases, leaving 7 bases not matched to a gene. The CDR3 extends over 15 amino acids. The germline CDR1 and CDR2 sequences are MDHEN and SYDVKM. The CDR3 nucleotides are TGTGCCAGCAACCTAGCGGGAGGCGTCACCTACGAGCAGTACTTC. It codes for CASNLAGGVTYEQYF.

CDR3 sequence (DNA): TGTGCCTGGAGTGTGGGGACCTTCCTGTTCTTC. Protein product: CAWSVGTFLFF. The chain combines TRBV30 with TRBJ2-1; D may correspond to TRBD1 or TRBD2 (5 bases each). Trimming stripped 0 bases from V and 15 bases from J, with 12 bases between. The CDR3 consists of 11 residues. Per germline, CDR1 GTSNPN and CDR2 SVGIG (reference sequence).

This clonotype occurred many times. This chain uses TRBV6-5 with TRBJ1-2; no reliable D call. Germline V gene sequence: CDR1 MNHEY, CDR2 SVGAGI. Trimming shortened V by 4 bases and J by 2 bases, and 8 bases separated the two germline ends. The CDR3 covers 13 residues. CDR3 DNA sequence: TGTGCCAGCAGTTTTGCTGGGAACTATGGCTACACCTTC. It codes for CASSFAGNYGYTF.

The genes are TRBV28 and TRBJ2-3; the match to TRBD2 covers 8 bases. V lost 6 bases and J lost 8; bases outside the gene matches: 16. Per germline, CDR1 MDHEN and CDR2 SYDVKM. CDR3 length: 16 amino acids. CDR3 DNA sequence: TGTGCCAGCAGCCGAACCCGGGAGGGCCCCCCACCTACGCAGTATTTT. Translation gives CASSRTREGPPPTQYF.

This clonotype was counted at least ten times. The chain carries TRBV20-1 and TRBJ2-1; maybe TRBD2 (5 bases). CDR1 is DFQATT, CDR2 SNEGSKA, per germline (reference sequence). CDR3 length equals 15 residues. Trimming cost V 3 bases and J 2 bases, with 14 bases left between them. CDR3 residues: CSASESSGPYNEQFF. Written as DNA, the CDR3 is TGCAGTGCTAGCGAATCAAGCGGACCCTACAATGAGCAGTTCTTC.